This TCR beta chain was obtained from a study of cytomegalovirus exposure and HLA in healthy donors. Findings and limits, study-wide: Association with HLA alleles at 0.05 false discovery rate was found for about 17,000 TCR beta sequences in a later analysis. In a later analysis, an Asian-associated ancestry cluster reportedly showed fewer N-insertions than the roughly 730-donor mean.

This PCR relied on a set of 60 Vbeta primers and 13 Jbeta primers. Original analysis: Later, an analysis found approximately 80 million unique TCR beta chains, and 8.5 million to 12 million of these were shared. Some clones are missing from TCRdb's copy, which holds only in-frame ones; the method was immunoSEQ multiplex PCR. The D gene and trimming were derived from the DNA, and the V and J assignments and clone size from that table. Of some 130,000 clones in the sample, approximately 77% are singletons; the top ten hold 2% to 2.5%. This CDR3 is 16 amino acids long. Germline CDR1 reads SGHVS; CDR2 reads FQNEAQ. V was clipped by 4 bases and J by 4 bases, with 19 bases between them. Points on this clone: What it binds is unknown.

This TCR was sampled from a man in his thirties or forties in good health and CMV-seronegative. The chain carries TRBV7-8 and TRBJ1-2; D may be TRBD1 (5 bases). The material sequenced was PBMCs. The CDR3 DNA follows: TGTGCCAGCAGCTCCCGGGACCTAGCGGGGCCCTATGGCTACACCTTC. As protein: CASSSRDLAGPYGYTF.